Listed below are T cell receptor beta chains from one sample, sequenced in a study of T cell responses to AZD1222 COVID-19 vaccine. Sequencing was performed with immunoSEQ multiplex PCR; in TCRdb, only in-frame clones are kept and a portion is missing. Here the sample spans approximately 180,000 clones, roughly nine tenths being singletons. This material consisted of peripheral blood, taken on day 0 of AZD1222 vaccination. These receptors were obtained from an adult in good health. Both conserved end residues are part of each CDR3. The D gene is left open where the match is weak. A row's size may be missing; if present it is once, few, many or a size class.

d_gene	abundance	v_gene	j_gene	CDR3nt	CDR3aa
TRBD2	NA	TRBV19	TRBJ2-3	TGTGCCACTAATTCAGAGGCGGGGGGTGCGCAGTATTTT	CATNSEAGGAQYF
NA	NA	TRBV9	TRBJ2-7	TGTGCCAGCAGCGTAGACGAATCATACGAGCAGTACTTC	CASSVDESYEQYF
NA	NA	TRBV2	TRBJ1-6	TGTGCCAGCAGTGACGGCAATTCACCCCTCCACTTT	CASSDGNSPLHF
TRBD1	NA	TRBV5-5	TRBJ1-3	TGTGCCAGCAGACCGACAGGGGGTGGAAACACCATATATTTT	CASRPTGGGNTIYF
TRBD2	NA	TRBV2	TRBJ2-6	TGTGCCAGCACACCCCCCCTACTAGCGGGGATCATCTCTGGGGCCAACGTCCTGACTTTC	CASTPPLLAGIISGANVLTF
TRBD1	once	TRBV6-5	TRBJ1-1	TGTGCCAGCAGCTGGACCAACAGGGGCCCCACTGAAGCTTTCTTT	CASSWTNRGPTEAFF
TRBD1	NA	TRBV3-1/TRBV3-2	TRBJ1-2	TGTGCCAGCCAGGGGGAGGGGGCTAATGGCTACACCTTC	CASQGEGANGYTF
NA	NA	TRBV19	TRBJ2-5	TGTGCCAGTAGTATCGACGGGTGGGAGACCCAGTACTTC	CASSIDGWETQYF
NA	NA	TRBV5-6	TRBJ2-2	TGTGCCAGCAGCTTGCGAGACACCGGGGAGCTGTTTTTT	CASSLRDTGELFF
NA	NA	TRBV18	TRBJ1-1	TGTGCCAGCTCACCGGCACAGAACACTGAAGCTTTCTTT	CASSPAQNTEAFF